This entry concerns a single TCR beta chain. Its antigen remains unidentified. The input lacks base qualities; no much larger clone sits a single base away. There are 16 amino acids in the CDR3, from cysteine to phenylalanine inclusive. The only DNA kept is the CDR3, 48 bases in frame from the first base. In the germline V gene, CDR1 corresponds to SGDLS and CDR2 to YYNGEE. Trimming accounts for 2 bases at V and 2 bases at J, while the number of junction bases matched to no gene is 6. Each clonotype received, on average, 10x coverage in deep resolution sequencing performed on a MiSeq, where the target depth lay between 1 in 1 million and 1 in 200,000 T cells. TCR beta libraries were generated with the immunoSEQ hsTCRB Kit. From the authors' description of their analysis: Data were analyzed with ImmunoSEQ Data Assistant and ImmunoSEQ Analyzer, with V, D and J genes assigned per IMGT definitions. Clonality was computed as one minus normalized Shannon entropy of productive rearrangement frequencies, ranging from 0 to 1. Only overrepresented clonotypes making up at least 0.05% of the repertoire of each patient were included in the public clonotype analysis. Thirteen age-matched healthy donor repertoires from immuneACCESS were used as controls for clonality. In its TCRdb copy, this immuneACCESS table keeps in-frame sequences only and misses some clones. Where compared with another copy, unresolved V genes explain less than half of these, and the others have no known cause. That table is the source of V, J and clone size, and D and trimming were worked out from the DNA. A total of about 30,000 clones appear in this sample, approximately 57% of them only once. The ten largest clonotypes hold about 4.9% of the sample.

For TCR beta library preparation, about 1.8 micrograms of genomic DNA were isolated from cryopreserved PBMCs. High-throughput TCR beta sequencing was performed on longitudinal blood samples from CLL patients receiving ibrutinib monotherapy. The patients were enrolled in a single-center, open-label phase 2 trial of ibrutinib monotherapy. The data derive from a study of cytotoxic CD8 clonotypes in ibrutinib-treated CLL (dated by TCRdb to about 2021). Context from the whole study: The cohort had 11 relapsed/refractory and more than 14 treatment-naive patients; about 17 were IGHV unmutated. Longitudinal samples were obtainable from about 30% of the roughly 86 participants in the trial. Partial responses were observed in about 25 patients and complete responses in 2; after a median follow-up of 68 months, remission was maintained in approximately 15 patients and progression was observed in roughly 12. Samples averaged approximately 260,000 productive templates and approximately 100,000 productive rearrangements. Cryopreserved peripheral blood mononuclear cells were collected at three points: before therapy, at response, and at either sustained remission or disease progression. The response samples were drawn at a median of roughly eleven months into treatment, with a range of roughly 6 to 36 months.

Results and caveats for the whole study, not just this receptor: Public clonotypes were rare and either contracted or stayed stable during treatment, and the rise in clonality at ibrutinib response reflected the expansion of private clonotypes. Clonality rose at ibrutinib response, remained stable during sustained remission, and dropped back toward baseline at progression. Sampling times were not matched between sustained-remission and progressing patients, and lymph node repertoires were not studied. Baseline clonality exceeded that of age-matched healthy donors and correlated strongly with circulating CD8+ T-cell counts.

This TCR was sampled from a human donor with chronic lymphocytic leukemia. The sample in question was PBMCs, obtained before ibrutinib treatment. This chain is built from TRBV9 and TRBJ2-7, and 11 bases in between align with TRBD2. This receptor carries the CDR3 CASSVRLAGGPYEQYF. The DNA reads TGTGCCAGCAGCGTTCGGCTAGCGGGGGGTCCCTACGAGCAGTACTTC.